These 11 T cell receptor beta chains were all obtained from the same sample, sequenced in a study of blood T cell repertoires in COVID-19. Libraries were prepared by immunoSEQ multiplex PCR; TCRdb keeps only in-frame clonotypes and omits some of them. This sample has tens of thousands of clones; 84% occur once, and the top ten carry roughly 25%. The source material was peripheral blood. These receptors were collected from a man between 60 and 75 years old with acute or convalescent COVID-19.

The CDR3, as DNA: TGTGCCAGCAGCCAAGTCGGGGGGGCCGGATTCACAGATACGCAGTATTTT. Translating gives CASSQVGGAGFTDTQYF. The chain employs TRBV4-2 and TRBJ2-3; 8 nucleotides align to TRBD2. The CDR3 is 17 residues long. With V trimmed by 1 base and J by 2 bases, 8 bases remained unmatched. Germline CDR1 reads LGHNA; CDR2 reads YNFKEQ.

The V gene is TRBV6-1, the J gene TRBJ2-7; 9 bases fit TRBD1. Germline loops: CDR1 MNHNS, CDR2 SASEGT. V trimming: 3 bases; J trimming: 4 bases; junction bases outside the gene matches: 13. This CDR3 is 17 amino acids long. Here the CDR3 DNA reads TGTGCCAGCAGTGATTTATATAGTGGGACAGGGAGGTACGAGCAGTACTTC. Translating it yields CASSDLYSGTGRYEQYF.

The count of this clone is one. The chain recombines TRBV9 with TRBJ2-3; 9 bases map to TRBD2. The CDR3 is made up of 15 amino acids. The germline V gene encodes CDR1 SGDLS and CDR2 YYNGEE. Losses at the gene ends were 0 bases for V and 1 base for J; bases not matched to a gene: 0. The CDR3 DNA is TGTGCCAGCAGCGTAGGCGGGGGGGGCACAGATACGCAGTATTTT. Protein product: CASSVGGGGTDTQYF.

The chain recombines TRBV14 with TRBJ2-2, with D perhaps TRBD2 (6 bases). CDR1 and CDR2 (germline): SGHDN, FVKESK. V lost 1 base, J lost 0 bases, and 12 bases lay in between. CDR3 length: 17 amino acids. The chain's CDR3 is CASSQGLLAANTGELFF. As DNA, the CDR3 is TGTGCCAGCAGCCAAGGATTACTAGCCGCGAACACCGGGGAGCTGTTTTTT.

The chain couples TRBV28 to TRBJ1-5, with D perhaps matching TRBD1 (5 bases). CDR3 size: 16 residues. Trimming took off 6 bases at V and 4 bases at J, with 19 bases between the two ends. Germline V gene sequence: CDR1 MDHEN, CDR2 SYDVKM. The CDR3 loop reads CASSPGLGGENQPQHF. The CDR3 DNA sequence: TGTGCCAGCAGCCCAGGACTCGGAGGGGAGAATCAGCCCCAGCATTTT. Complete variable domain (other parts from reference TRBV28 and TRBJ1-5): DVKVTQSSRYLVKRTGEKVFLECVQDMDHENMFWYRQDPGLGLRLIYFSYDVKMKEKGDIPEGYSVSREKKERFSLILESASTNQTSMYLCASSPGLGGENQPQHFGDGTRLSIL.

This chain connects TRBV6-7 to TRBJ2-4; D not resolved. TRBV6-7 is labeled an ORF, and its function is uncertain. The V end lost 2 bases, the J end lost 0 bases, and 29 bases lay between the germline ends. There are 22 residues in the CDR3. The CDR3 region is CASSYPLLRHGRLALAKNIQYF. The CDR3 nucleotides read TGTGCCAGCAGTTACCCGTTATTACGACACGGCAGGCTTGCTCTAGCCAAAAACATTCAGTACTTC.

CDR3 DNA: TGTGCCAGCTCACCACCGTCCATCGAGGCACAGTTCTTC. Its translation: CASSPPSIEAQFF. The rearrangement uses TRBV18 and TRBJ2-1, with no clear D. V was clipped by 0 bases and J by 13 bases, with 13 bases between them. Germline CDR1 KGHSH, CDR2 LQKENI. The CDR3 totals 13 residues.

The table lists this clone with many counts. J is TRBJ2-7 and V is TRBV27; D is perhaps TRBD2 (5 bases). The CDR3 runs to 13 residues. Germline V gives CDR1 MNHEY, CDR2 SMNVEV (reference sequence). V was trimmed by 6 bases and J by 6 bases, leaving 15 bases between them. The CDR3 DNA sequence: TGTGCCAGCAGCCCAACGGCAGCGGCCGAGCAGTACTTC. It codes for CASSPTAAAEQYF.

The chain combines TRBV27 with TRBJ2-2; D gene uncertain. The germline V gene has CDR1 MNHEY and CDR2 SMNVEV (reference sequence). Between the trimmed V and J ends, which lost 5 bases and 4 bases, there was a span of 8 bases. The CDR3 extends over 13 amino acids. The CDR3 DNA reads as TGTGCCAGCAGTGTCTTACTCACCGGGGAGCTGTTTTTT. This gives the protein CASSVLLTGELFF.

This CDR3 reads CASSKPQGQGTPSYEQYV. The CDR3 nucleotides are TGTGCCAGCAGCAAACCCCAGGGACAGGGCACCCCATCCTACGAGCAGTACGTC. This chain links TRBV21-1 with TRBJ2-7; the D call in the table, TRBD1, was not verified against the DNA. TRBV21-1 is a recognized pseudogene. The CDR3 covers 18 residues.

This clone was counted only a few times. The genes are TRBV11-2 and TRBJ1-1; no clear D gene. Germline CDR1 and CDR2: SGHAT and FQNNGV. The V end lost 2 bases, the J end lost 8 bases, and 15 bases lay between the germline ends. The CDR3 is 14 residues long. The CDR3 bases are TGTGCCAGCAGCTTAACCCCAGGTGGATTCGAAGCTTTCTTT. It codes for CASSLTPGGFEAFF.